Listed here is a single TCR beta chain. This specimen comes from a study of shared clonotypes between healthy human individuals. Profiled with immunoSEQ multiplex PCR; TCRdb holds only in-frame clones, not every one. This table has a few million clones, about 92% appearing once. The split of CD4+ cells yielded CD45RA+ naive and CD45RA-negative memory subsets. The V end lost 2 bases, the J end lost 2 bases, and 12 bases lay between the germline ends. CDR1 is SGHDT, CDR2 YYEEEE, per germline. The CDR3 runs 15 residues. V is TRBV5-6 and J is TRBJ2-3, with D perhaps given as TRBD1 or TRBD2 (5 bases each). Sequencing was carried out using naive CD4+ T cells sorted from blood. Subset defined: CD45RA+ positively selected. The TCR was taken from a young man in good health. Here the CDR3 reads CASSFLGGTTDTQYF. The CDR3 region has the DNA TGTGCCAGCAGCTTCCTTGGGGGAACCACAGATACGCAGTATTTT. Complete variable domain (other parts from reference TRBV5-6 and TRBJ2-3): DAGVTQSPTHLIKTRGQQVTLRCSPKSGHDTVSWYQQALGQGPQFIFQYYEEEERQRGNFPDRFSGHQFPNYSSELNVNALLLGDSALYLCASSFLGGTTDTQYFGPGTRLTVL.